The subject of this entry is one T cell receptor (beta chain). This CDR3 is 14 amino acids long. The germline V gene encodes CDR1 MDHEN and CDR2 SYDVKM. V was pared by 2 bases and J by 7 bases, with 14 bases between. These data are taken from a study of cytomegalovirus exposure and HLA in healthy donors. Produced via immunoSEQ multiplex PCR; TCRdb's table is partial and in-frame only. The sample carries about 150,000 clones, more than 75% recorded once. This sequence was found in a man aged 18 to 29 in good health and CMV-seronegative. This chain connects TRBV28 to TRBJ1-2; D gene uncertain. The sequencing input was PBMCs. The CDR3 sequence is CASSLRRDRRGYTF. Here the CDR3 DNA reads TGTGCCAGCAGTTTAAGGAGGGATAGGCGTGGCTACACCTTC.